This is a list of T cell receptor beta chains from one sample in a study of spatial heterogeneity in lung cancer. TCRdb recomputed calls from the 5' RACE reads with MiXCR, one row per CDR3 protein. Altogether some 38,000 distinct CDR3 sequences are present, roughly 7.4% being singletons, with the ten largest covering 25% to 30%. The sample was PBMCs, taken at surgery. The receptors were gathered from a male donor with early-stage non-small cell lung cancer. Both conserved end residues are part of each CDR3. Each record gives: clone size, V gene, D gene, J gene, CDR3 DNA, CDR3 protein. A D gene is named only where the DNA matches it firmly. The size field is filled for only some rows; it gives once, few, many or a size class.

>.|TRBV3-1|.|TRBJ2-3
TGTGCCAGCGGGTTTCAGGGCACAGATACGCAGTATTTT
CASGFQGTDTQYF
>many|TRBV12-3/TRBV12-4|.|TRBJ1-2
TGTGCCAGCAGTTTACTTGAGGGGATACGAGGCTACACCTTC
CASSLLEGIRGYTF
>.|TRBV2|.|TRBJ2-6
TGTGCCAGCAAAGAAAGGGATTTAGCTGCCAACGTCCTGACTTTC
CASKERDLAANVLTF
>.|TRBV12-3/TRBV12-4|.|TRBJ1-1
TGTGCCAGCAGTTTAGCCCCCATGAACACTGAAGCTTTCTTT
CASSLAPMNTEAFF
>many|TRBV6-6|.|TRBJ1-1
TGTGCCAGCAGTTACTTGCTGGGGACGAACACTGAAGCTTTCTTT
CASSYLLGTNTEAFF
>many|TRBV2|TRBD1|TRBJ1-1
TGTGCCAGCAGAGGAAGACAGGGAGGGAACACTGAAGCTTTCTTT
CASRGRQGGNTEAFF
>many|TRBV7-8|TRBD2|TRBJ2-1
TGTGCCAGCAGCCCCTATAGGGTAGCGGGGGGTAATGAGCAGTTCTTC
CASSPYRVAGGNEQFF
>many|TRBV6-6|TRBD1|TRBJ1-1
TGTGCCAGCAGCCGCGGGGAGGGGGCGCACACTGAAGCTTTCTTT
CASSRGEGAHTEAFF
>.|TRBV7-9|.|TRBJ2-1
TGTGCCAGCAGCCCCCGCAGCCACTACTCCTACAATGAGCAGTTCTTC
CASSPRSHYSYNEQFF
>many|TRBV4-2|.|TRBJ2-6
TGTGCCAGCACCCCAGGTCGGGCCCCCCCTCTGGGGGCCAACGTCCTGACTTTC
CASTPGRAPPLGANVLTF
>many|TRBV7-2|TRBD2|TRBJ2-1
TGTGCCAGCAGCTTGGGACTAGGTGAGCAGTTCTTC
CASSLGLGEQFF
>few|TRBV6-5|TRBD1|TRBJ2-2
TGTGCCAGCAGTTACTTTGGGACAGGAAACACCGGGGAGCTGTTTTTT
CASSYFGTGNTGELFF
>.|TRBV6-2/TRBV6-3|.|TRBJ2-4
TGTGCCAGCAGTTACACGGGGGCGCTCATTCAGTACTTC
CASSYTGALIQYF
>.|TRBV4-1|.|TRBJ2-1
TGCGCCAGCAGCCAAGACAATGAGCAGTTCTTC
CASSQDNEQFF
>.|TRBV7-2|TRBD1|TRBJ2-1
TGTGCCAGCAGGCCGATCCGGGACAGAATCCACTACAATGAGCAGTTCTTC
CASRPIRDRIHYNEQFF
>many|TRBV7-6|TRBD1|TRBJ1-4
TGTGCCAGCAGCCCAAGGGACAGGTTTAATGAAAAACTGTTTTTT
CASSPRDRFNEKLFF
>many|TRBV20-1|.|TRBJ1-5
TGCAGTGCTATATCCGGGGGGTGGAATCAGCCCCAGCATTTT
CSAISGGWNQPQHF
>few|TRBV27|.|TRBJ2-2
TGTGCCAGCAGTTTGGGACAAGCGAACACCGGGGAGCTGTTTTTT
CASSLGQANTGELFF
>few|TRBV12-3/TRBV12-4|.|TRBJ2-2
TGTGCCAGCAGTTCCCTCTTAGGAGAGCTGTTTTTT
CASSSLLGELFF
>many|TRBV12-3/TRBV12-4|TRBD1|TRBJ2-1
TGTGCCAGCAGTCTCGACAGGGGGCAGGTGTATGAGCAGTTCTTC
CASSLDRGQVYEQFF
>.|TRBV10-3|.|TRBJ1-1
TGTGCCATCAGTGTAAACCCACCGGCTCTAGCCAACACTGAAGCTTTCTTT
CAISVNPPALANTEAFF
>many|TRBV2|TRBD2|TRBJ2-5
TGTGCCAGCAGTAAAAGACTAGCGGGGTCCCAAGAGACCCAGTACTTC
CASSKRLAGSQETQYF
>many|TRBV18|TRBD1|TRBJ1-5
TGTGCCAGCTCTTCTCTCCCCGGGACAGATAGCAATCAGCCCCAGCATTTT
CASSSLPGTDSNQPQHF
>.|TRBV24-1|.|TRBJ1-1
TGTGCCACCAGTGCCCCAGGACGGACCCGGGGAGCTTTCTTT
CATSAPGRTRGAFF
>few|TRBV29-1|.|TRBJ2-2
TGCAGCGTTCGAACTACCGGGGAGCTGTTTTTT
CSVRTTGELFF
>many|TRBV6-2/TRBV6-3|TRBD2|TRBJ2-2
TGTGCCAGCAGATCCGGACTAGCGGGGGGGCTTAAGGCCGGGGAGCTGTTTTTT
CASRSGLAGGLKAGELFF
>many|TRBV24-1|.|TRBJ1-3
TGTGCCACCAGTGATTCGGGACTCCGCTCTGGAAACACCATATATTTT
CATSDSGLRSGNTIYF
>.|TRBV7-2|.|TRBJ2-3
TGTGCCAGCAGTTACTCGGGCCTCACAGATACGCAGTATTTT
CASSYSGLTDTQYF
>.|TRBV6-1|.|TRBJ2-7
TGTGCCAGCAGTGTCGGCCCCGGACCCCACGAGCAGTACTTC
CASSVGPGPHEQYF
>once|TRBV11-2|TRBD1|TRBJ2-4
TGTGCCAGCAGCTTTTCCCTCGGGACAGGGGGAATGGACATTCAGTACTTC
CASSFSLGTGGMDIQYF
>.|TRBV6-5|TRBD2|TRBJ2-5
TGTGCCAGCAGTTGGCTAGCGGGGGGGCCTGGGGAGACCCAGTACTTC
CASSWLAGGPGETQYF